The 2 T cell receptor beta chains given below trace back to one sample, sequenced in a study of T cell repertoires in cytomegalovirus infection. TCRdb re-analysed the reads in MiXCR, keeping a single row per CDR3 protein. The data contain roughly 500,000 distinct CDR3 sequences, about 33% of them singletons. Antigen specificity for these receptors is unknown. Sequencing was performed on cultured PBMCs, taken from culture after CMV antigen stimulation. The source of these receptors is a human donor in good health (CMV status not recorded). Some clones in this sample may be carry-over from other donors' samples.

This clonotype was seen only a few times. The chain has TRBV15 and TRBJ2-7, with D perhaps assigned TRBD1 or TRBD2 (5 bases each). The CDR3 has 15 residues. With 3 bases removed from V and 6 bases from J, the gap between germline ends came to 18 bases. Per the germline V gene, CDR1 is LNHNV and CDR2 is YYDKDF (reference sequence). CDR3 nucleotides: TGTGCCACCAGCAGGGACAATCAACCCCTAGCCGAGCAGTACGTC. It specifies CATSRDNQPLAEQYV.

The chain has TRBV4-1 and TRBJ2-7; possibly TRBD1 for D (6 bases). With 8 bases removed from V and 6 bases from J, the gap between germline ends came to 17 bases. This CDR3 contains 13 residues. CDR1 MGHRA and CDR2 YSYEKL come from the germline V gene. This chain's CDR3 is CASGDITTGEQYV. The CDR3 DNA reads TGCGCCAGCGGGGACATCACCACCGGCGAGCAGTACGTC.